This entry lists 23 T cell receptor beta chains sequenced from one sample in a study of technical replicates of blood from several donors. Clones were read by immunoSEQ multiplex PCR, and TCRdb kept only the in-frame ones, dropping some. The repertoire holds about 62,000 clones, 87% seen once, with 5.2% in the top ten. The sample taken for sequencing was PBMCs. The receptors derive from a human donor in good health. Some clones in this sample may be carry-over from other donors' samples.

This clone has just a few counts. The chain is built from TRBV9 and TRBJ1-2, with 11 bases that match TRBD1. CDR1 SGDLS and CDR2 YYNGEE come from the germline V gene. The CDR3 has 14 amino acids. J was trimmed by 4 bases and V by 4 bases; bases with no gene match: 3. CDR3: CASSPGTGGYGYTF. The DNA of the CDR3 is TGTGCCAGCAGCCCCGGGACAGGGGGCTATGGCTACACCTTC.

The chain uses TRBV5-6 and TRBJ2-4; D perhaps matches TRBD1 (5 bases). Germline V CDR1 and CDR2: SGHDT, YYEEEE. This CDR3 contains 15 residues. V dropped 3 bases and J dropped 0 bases, with 10 bases sitting between them. The chain's CDR3 is CASSSTTVAKNIQYF. The CDR3 nucleotides are TGTGCCAGCAGCTCGACGACAGTAGCCAAAAACATTCAGTACTTC.

V usage is TRBV6-5 and J usage is TRBJ2-7, with 11 bases fitting TRBD1. Germline-derived CDR1 and CDR2 are MNHEY and SVGAGI. The CDR3 loop spans 15 amino acids. V lost 7 bases, J lost 3 bases, and 8 bases stayed unmatched. CDR3: CASTKVGTGGYEQYF. The CDR3 DNA reads TGTGCCAGCACCAAGGTGGGGACAGGGGGCTACGAGCAGTACTTC.

This clone was detected once. The CDR3 here is CASSVDSGGAGYTF. The DNA for the CDR3 is TGTGCCAGCAGCGTAGACTCAGGGGGCGCGGGCTACACCTTC. The chain couples TRBV9 to TRBJ1-2; TRBD1 matches 8 bases. This CDR3 is 14 amino acids long. Looked up from germline, CDR1 is SGDLS and CDR2 is YYNGEE. Trimming cost V 0 bases and J 8 bases; bases outside gene matches: 6.

This CDR3 is CASSLRGAGATANEQFF. CDR3 in DNA: TGCGCCAGCAGCTTGAGGGGAGCGGGGGCCACGGCAAATGAGCAGTTCTTC. The chain carries TRBV5-1 and TRBJ2-1; the match to TRBD2 covers 8 bases. In germline, CDR1 is SGHRS, CDR2 YFSETQ. Unmatched junction bases numbered 13, after V lost 1 base and J lost 7 bases. The CDR3 extends over 17 amino acids.

The V and J genes are TRBV6-5 and TRBJ1-2; 11 bases line up with TRBD1. CDR3 length: 14 residues. V gave up 6 bases and J gave up 8 bases; unmatched junction bases: 8. From germline, CDR1 is MNHEY and CDR2 SVGAGI. This CDR3 reads CASRPGQGERGYTF. The CDR3 nucleotides read TGTGCCAGCAGGCCGGGACAGGGGGAACGGGGCTACACCTTC.

The chain joins TRBV7-2 to TRBJ1-6; D is possibly TRBD1 (6 bases). CDR3 length: 16 residues. CDR1 is SGHTA, CDR2 FQGNSA, per germline. V lost 0 bases, J lost 4 bases, and 10 bases lay in between. CDR3 nucleotide sequence: TGTGCCAGCAGCTTAGCGTTAGGACAGTATAATTCACCCCTCCACTTT. Translating gives CASSLALGQYNSPLHF.

V is TRBV16 and J is TRBJ2-7; the match to TRBD1 covers 9 bases. Germline loops: CDR1 KGHSY, CDR2 FQNENV. This CDR3 spans 13 amino acids. Trimming at V came to 7 bases and at J to 9 bases, leaving 10 bases not matched to a gene. The CDR3 is CASIPGQGVGQYF. The CDR3, as DNA: TGTGCCAGCATCCCGGGACAGGGAGTGGGGCAGTACTTC.

The chain uses TRBV19 and TRBJ1-1, with D possibly matching TRBD1 (6 bases). Germline V gene sequence: CDR1 LNHDA, CDR2 SQIVND (reference sequence). This CDR3 has 15 amino acids. V dropped 9 bases and J dropped 0 bases, with 17 bases sitting between them. Here the CDR3 DNA reads TGTGCCAGCCTGGGGGGGGCTACAATGAACACTGAAGCTTTCTTT. It encodes CASLGGATMNTEAFF.

The chain is built from TRBV6-5 and TRBJ2-2; 9 nucleotides match TRBD2. Unmatched junction bases numbered 9, after V lost 6 bases and J lost 7 bases. Germline CDR1 is MNHEY and CDR2 is SVGAGI. The CDR3 is made up of 15 amino acids. In nucleotides, the CDR3 is TGTGCCAGCAGGAAGGCGGGAGGGGCAAGCGGGGAGCTGTTTTTT. Protein: CASRKAGGASGELFF.

This clone was recorded only once. Here the CDR3 reads CASSVEGSEQFF. The CDR3 DNA is TGTGCCAGCAGCGTCGAGGGCTCCGAGCAGTTCTTC. The chain joins TRBV9 to TRBJ2-1; D possibly corresponds to TRBD2 (5 bases). This CDR3 comprises 12 residues. CDR1 is SGDLS and CDR2 is YYNGEE in the germline V gene. Trimming pared 2 bases from V and 10 bases from J, leaving 10 bases between.

The rearrangement joins TRBV7-9 to TRBJ2-5, with 9 bases identical to TRBD2. This CDR3 is 15 amino acids long. Germline assignment: CDR1 SEHNR and CDR2 FQNEAQ (reference sequence). The V segment lost 3 bases and the J segment 1 base; nucleotides outside the gene matches: 3. The CDR3 sequence: CASSLASGAQETQYF. The CDR3 nucleotides are TGTGCCAGCAGCTTGGCTAGCGGGGCCCAAGAGACCCAGTACTTC.

The J gene is TRBJ2-3, the V gene TRBV20-1; 9 nucleotides line up with TRBD2. Germline CDR1 reads DFQATT; CDR2 reads SNEGSKA (reference sequence). This CDR3 has 11 residues. The V segment lost 4 bases and the J segment 14 bases; nucleotides outside the gene matches: 7. CDR3: CSANSGSLAYF. The CDR3 DNA reads TGCAGTGCTAATAGCGGGAGCCTTGCGTATTTT.

This clone was picked up a small number of times. The V call is TRBV2, the J call TRBJ1-1, with TRBD1 as a possible D gene (5 bases). Per the germline V gene, CDR1 is SNHLY and CDR2 is FYNNEI. Between the trimmed V and J ends, which lost 2 bases and 4 bases, there was a span of 8 bases. CDR3 size: 13 residues. DNA for the CDR3: TGTGCCAGCAGTGAAAGGGGAGGCACTGAAGCTTTCTTT. As protein: CASSERGGTEAFF. The full variable domain, its missing parts supplied by reference TRBV2 and TRBJ1-1, is EPEVTQTPSHQVTQMGQEVILRCVPISNHLYFYWYRQILGQKVEFLVSFYNNEISEKSEIFDDQFSVERPDGSNFTLKIRSTKLEDSAMYFCASSERGGTEAFFGQGTRLTVV.

The chain recombines TRBV30 with TRBJ1-4; no clear D gene. CDR3 length: 13 amino acids. Germline assignment: CDR1 GTSNPN and CDR2 SVGIG (reference sequence). Trimming removed 0 bases from V and 5 bases from J, with 7 bases in between. The CDR3 reads CAWSVPGNEKLFF. The DNA of the CDR3 is TGTGCCTGGAGTGTACCCGGGAATGAAAAACTGTTTTTT.

The chain links TRBV30 to TRBJ2-2, with 10 nucleotides matching TRBD1. There are 14 residues in the CDR3. With V trimmed by 4 bases and J by 9 bases, 8 bases remained unmatched. The germline V gene encodes CDR1 GTSNPN and CDR2 SVGIG (reference sequence). The CDR3 DNA reads TGTGCCTGGAATACCGGGACAGGGGCCAGGGAGCTGTTTTTT. Its translation: CAWNTGTGARELFF.

The rearrangement uses TRBV21-1 and TRBJ1-1; the table names TRBD1, a call not compared with the DNA. TRBV21-1 is given as a pseudogene. The CDR3 is made up of 15 amino acids. The CDR3 sequence: CASSRLDRAKSRPFF. CDR3 in DNA: TGTGCCAGCAGCAGGCTGGACAGGGCCAAAAGCAGGCCTTTCTTT.

This clone was counted once. The chain combines TRBV29-1 with TRBJ2-1; 12 bases are a match to TRBD2. Germline V CDR1 and CDR2: SQVTM, ANQGSEA. J was trimmed by 9 bases and V by 8 bases; bases with no gene match: 11. This CDR3 has 14 amino acids. CDR3 sequence reads: CSSPSGRAVSEQFF. CDR3 bases: TGCAGCTCCCCTAGCGGGAGGGCGGTTAGTGAGCAGTTCTTC.

The V call is TRBV4-2, the J call TRBJ1-1; D is undetermined. The germline V gene encodes CDR1 LGHNA and CDR2 YNFKEQ. Trimming left V 7 bases short and J 1 base short, with 13 bases between. CDR3 length: 14 residues. This CDR3 is CASIKDGGNTEAFF. CDR3 sequence (DNA): TGTGCCAGCATCAAAGACGGAGGGAACACTGAAGCTTTCTTT.

The rearrangement uses TRBV9 and TRBJ2-1; D perhaps matches TRBD2 (6 bases). Germline values: CDR1 SGDLS, CDR2 YYNGEE. The CDR3 consists of 16 residues. Trimming cost V 2 bases and J 0 bases, with 12 bases left between them. CDR3 sequence (DNA): TGTGCCAGCAGCGTGTTTCGGGGGAGCTCCTACAATGAGCAGTTCTTC. It translates to CASSVFRGSSYNEQFF.

This clone showed up just a few times. This chain's CDR3 is CASSSKTLAGGEETQYF. CDR3 coding DNA: TGCGCCAGCAGCTCCAAAACACTAGCGGGAGGGGAAGAGACCCAGTACTTC. V usage is TRBV5-1 and J usage is TRBJ2-5, with 13 bases that match TRBD2. V gave up 3 bases and J gave up 3 bases; unmatched junction bases: 8. Per germline, CDR1 SGHRS and CDR2 YFSETQ. This CDR3 has 17 residues.

This clone was recorded only once. The chain is built from TRBV27 and TRBJ2-7; TRBD1 agrees at 12 bases. V dropped 6 bases and J dropped 9; count of bases not matched to a gene: 9. Germline values: CDR1 MNHEY, CDR2 SMNVEV (reference sequence). The CDR3 is made up of 14 amino acids. The CDR3 protein is CASRGGTGGIWQYF. The DNA for the CDR3 is TGTGCCAGCAGGGGGGGGACAGGGGGCATTTGGCAGTACTTC.

The chain uses TRBV6-5 and TRBJ2-5, with TRBD2 matching 7 bases. Germline V lookup: CDR1 MNHEY, CDR2 SVGAGI. The V segment lost 6 bases and the J segment 4 bases; nucleotides outside the gene matches: 5. The CDR3 is 13 amino acids. The DNA of the CDR3 is TGTGCCAGCAGCTGGGGGGGAGGAGAGACCCAGTACTTC. Protein product: CASSWGGGETQYF.